What follows is one TCR beta chain and its context. The antigen remains undetermined. PCR was performed using 60 Vbeta and 13 Jbeta primers. Measured with immunoSEQ multiplex PCR; TCRdb has only the in-frame clones, and not every one. The sample records over 85,000 clones, around four fifths being singletons. The CDR3 is 16 amino acids. The V gene's germline CDR1 is SGHTA and CDR2 FQGTGA. With 6 bases clipped from V and 4 bases from J, the junction kept 9 bases outside the gene matches. This specimen comes from a study of cytomegalovirus exposure and HLA in healthy donors. Findings and limits, study-wide: Most TCR sequences were rare, but some public TCRs occurred in many donors. Several V segments, TRBV6-2 and TRBV6-3 among them, could not be told apart and were dropped.

The chain has TRBV7-3 and TRBJ2-2; 9 nucleotides agree with TRBD2. The source is an older woman in good health and CMV-seropositive. Specimen: PBMCs. CDR3 residues: CASRRGLALGTGELFF. The CDR3 nucleotides read TGTGCCAGCAGGCGCGGACTAGCGTTAGGCACCGGGGAGCTGTTTTTT.